The rows below give T cell receptor beta chains drawn from one sample of a study of CXCR3-negative and CXCR3-positive naive CD8 T cells. No DNA is given; TCRdb re-called the 5' RACE reads and lists each CDR3 protein once. The sample includes 45,000 or so distinct CDR3 sequences. Material for sequencing was naive CXCR3- CD8+ T cells from blood. These receptors all stem from a human donor in good health. Some clones in this sample may be carry-over from other donors' samples. Both conserved end residues are part of each CDR3.

v_call: TRBV4-3
j_call: TRBJ2-5
cdr3_aa: CASSQDPQREQFF

v_call: TRBV27
j_call: TRBJ1-2
cdr3_aa: CASSLRGRNYGYTF

v_call: TRBV14
j_call: TRBJ2-3
cdr3_aa: CASSQVSRGFTDTQYF

v_call: TRBV5-1
j_call: TRBJ2-7
cdr3_aa: CASSLEDRGSSYEQYF

v_call: TRBV20-1
j_call: TRBJ2-2
cdr3_aa: CSARAPGGWTGELFF

v_call: TRBV6-2/TRBV6-3
j_call: TRBJ1-5
cdr3_aa: CASSYSVPGGNQPQHF

v_call: TRBV27
j_call: TRBJ2-7
cdr3_aa: CASSLRDGEQYF

v_call: TRBV6-6
j_call: TRBJ1-6
cdr3_aa: CASSYDSPLHF

v_call: TRBV7-9
j_call: TRBJ2-1
cdr3_aa: CASSSRTDYNEQFF

v_call: TRBV19
j_call: TRBJ2-7
cdr3_aa: CASSVGTYEQYF

v_call: TRBV20-1
j_call: TRBJ2-7
cdr3_aa: CSASQGYEQYF

v_call: TRBV20-1
j_call: TRBJ1-6
cdr3_aa: CSGREHNSPLHF

v_call: TRBV9
j_call: TRBJ1-6
cdr3_aa: CASSVTGSSYNSPLHF

v_call: TRBV15
j_call: TRBJ2-1
cdr3_aa: CATSNGGGQFF

v_call: TRBV6-4
j_call: TRBJ2-3
cdr3_aa: CASSDGAGEDTQYF